Each of the 24 T cell receptor beta chains below was sequenced from the same sample in a study of T-cell reconstitution after alpha-beta-depleted transplantation in children. Using unique molecular identifiers, the investigators prepared the TCRbeta library. TCRdb processed the PCR reads anew with MiXCR; each CDR3 protein has one entry. Of 230,000 or so distinct CDR3 sequences listed, about 8.8% are singletons. The material was PBMCs from the stem cell graft donor, obtained from the stem cell graft. Receptors originate from a human donor who donated a stem cell graft to a child with SCID.

This clonotype was recorded many times. V gene TRBV10-3 combines with J gene TRBJ2-3; D gene uncertain. Germline CDR1 ENHRY, CDR2 SYGVKD. This CDR3 contains 16 residues. Trimming took 3 bases from V and 1 from J, leaving 14 bases between them. This CDR3 is CAISDPDSAGTDTQYF. CDR3 DNA sequence: TGTGCCATCAGTGACCCCGACTCTGCTGGCACAGATACGCAGTATTTT.

The sample holds many counts of this clonotype. In nucleotides, the CDR3 is TGTGCCAGCAGACCGGGGACTAGCGGGGGGGCATACATTCAGTACTTC. Its translation: CASRPGTSGGAYIQYF. The chain uses TRBV5-5 and TRBJ2-4, with 16 bases matching TRBD2. Germline V CDR1 and CDR2: SGHKS, YYEKEE (reference sequence). The V and J ends lost 5 bases and 8 bases, in that order; junction bases with no gene match: 7. CDR3 length: 16 residues.

The chain carries TRBV18 and TRBJ2-1; 11 nucleotides match TRBD2. V lost 6 bases and J lost 6; bases outside the gene matches: 7. CDR1 and CDR2 from the germline V gene are KGHSH and LQKENI. There are 15 residues in the CDR3. CDR3 amino acids: CASSPTSGGGNEQFF. The CDR3 DNA reads as TGTGCCAGCTCGCCTACTAGCGGGGGTGGCAATGAGCAGTTCTTC.

This clonotype was observed at least ten times. The chain recombines TRBV6-2 or TRBV6-3 with TRBJ2-7; D not resolved. CDR3 length: 13 amino acids. Trimming cost V 6 bases and J 3 bases, with 12 bases left between them. The germline V gene encodes CDR1 MNHEY and CDR2 SVGEGT. The CDR3 DNA is TGTGCCAGCAGCCCGTCCAGCCGCTACGAGCAGTACTTC. Its protein product is CASSPSSRYEQYF.

This clonotype was found many times. The chain joins TRBV6-5 to TRBJ2-2, with 9 bases that match TRBD1. The CDR3 length is 16 residues. The germline CDR1 and CDR2 sequences are MNHEY and SVGAGI. Losses at the gene ends were 7 bases for V and 4 bases for J; bases not matched to a gene: 10. CDR3 sequence: CASTNWGQGSTGELFF. The CDR3 DNA sequence: TGTGCCAGCACCAACTGGGGACAGGGTTCCACCGGGGAGCTGTTTTTT.

The table lists this clonotype with many counts. This chain links TRBV6-2 or TRBV6-3 with TRBJ2-5; D is uncertain. CDR3 length: 14 amino acids. Germline V gives CDR1 MNHEY, CDR2 SVGEGT. The ends were cut back, 8 bases at V and 7 bases at J, with 20 bases in the middle. The CDR3 protein is CASRLPGDVGTQYF. CDR3 bases: TGTGCCAGCCGCCTTCCTGGCGATGTGGGGACCCAGTACTTC.

The chain recombines TRBV2 with TRBJ2-4; 7 nucleotides line up with TRBD1. V trimming: 6 bases; J trimming: 3 bases; junction bases outside the gene matches: 8. Germline CDR1 reads SNHLY; CDR2 reads FYNNEI. This CDR3 comprises 15 residues. The CDR3: CASRGAGGSKNIQYF. CDR3 coding DNA: TGTGCCAGCAGAGGGGCAGGGGGTAGCAAAAACATTCAGTACTTC.

The sample holds many counts of this clonotype. The V and J genes are TRBV2 and TRBJ1-5, with 9 bases identical to TRBD1. The V gene's germline CDR1 is SNHLY and CDR2 FYNNEI. This CDR3 is built from 17 residues. J was trimmed by 0 bases and V by 6 bases; bases with no gene match: 9. The CDR3 loop is CASRRTGDPYSNQPQHF. CDR3 bases: TGTGCCAGCAGGAGGACAGGGGATCCTTATAGCAATCAGCCCCAGCATTTT.

This clonotype turned up a few times. The CDR3 here is CATSSRAAGPDTQYF. The CDR3 DNA reads as TGTGCCACCAGCAGCAGAGCGGCAGGGCCAGATACGCAGTATTTT. This chain connects TRBV15 to TRBJ2-3, with D perhaps assigned TRBD1 or TRBD2 (5 bases each). V lost 3 bases and J lost 4, with 14 bases in between. Germline values: CDR1 LNHNV, CDR2 YYDKDF (reference sequence). The CDR3 extends over 15 amino acids.

Many counts were recorded for this clonotype. CDR3 amino acids: CASSFSSLPGAVPFF. CDR3 DNA sequence: TGTGCCAGCAGTTTCTCTTCTCTACCTGGGGCGGTCCCTTTCTTT. The rearrangement uses TRBV27 and TRBJ1-1, with a tentative D call TRBD1 (5 bases). This CDR3 spans 15 amino acids. CDR1 is MNHEY, CDR2 SMNVEV, per germline (reference sequence). V was shortened by 3 bases and J by 12 bases, with 23 bases between the two germline ends.

With respect to this clonotype: Germline is not matched at one junction end, which may reflect a read error. The chain has TRBV9 and TRBJ2-3; D is uncertain. The CDR3 runs 14 residues. Germline V gene data show CDR1 as SGDLS and CDR2 as YYNGEE. CDR3 DNA: TGTGCCGGCAGTCTCGGACCCAGCACAGATACGCAGTATTTT. Translated, it gives CAGSLGPSTDTQYF.

The sample holds many counts of this clonotype. The chain recombines TRBV5-5 with TRBJ1-1; 7 positions agree with TRBD1. V gave up 4 bases and J gave up 1 base; unmatched junction bases: 4. Per the germline V gene, CDR1 is SGHKS and CDR2 is YYEKEE (reference sequence). This CDR3 has 14 residues. CDR3 in DNA: TGTGCCAGCAGCGCGGGACAGCGGAACACTGAAGCTTTCTTT. Amino acid sequence: CASSAGQRNTEAFF.

This sequence joins TRBV20-1 and TRBJ1-1, with 7 nucleotides matching TRBD1. V lost 6 bases and J lost 1; bases outside the gene matches: 5. The CDR3 runs 13 residues. Germline V lookup: CDR1 DFQATT, CDR2 SNEGSKA (reference sequence). CDR3 in amino acids: CSAHNRGNTEAFF. The CDR3 DNA reads TGCAGTGCGCATAACAGGGGGAACACTGAAGCTTTCTTT.

This clonotype was counted ten times or more. The chain recombines TRBV20-1 with TRBJ2-5; possible D gene TRBD2, 7 bases. Germline V gene data show CDR1 as DFQATT and CDR2 as SNEGSKA (reference sequence). V lost 3 bases, J lost 5 bases, and 13 bases lay in between. This CDR3 region has 13 residues. CDR3 DNA: TGCAGTGCTAGGGCGGGGGCGGTCGAGACCCAGTACTTC. It is translated as CSARAGAVETQYF.

This clonotype was recorded many times. This CDR3 reads CASSRDSQYGYTF. CDR3 bases: TGCGCCAGCAGCCGGGACAGTCAATATGGCTACACCTTC. This rearrangement joins TRBV5-1 to TRBJ1-2; 7 bases are shared with TRBD1. There are 13 residues in the CDR3. The germline V gene has CDR1 SGHRS and CDR2 YFSETQ. Trimming took 4 bases from V and 5 from J; bases not matched to a gene: 5.

Comments on this clonotype: A single base separates this from a much larger clone, so it may be a read error. This chain connects TRBV20-1 to TRBJ1-2, with TRBD1 matching 7 bases. Germline values: CDR1 DFQATT, CDR2 SNEGSKA (reference sequence). Germline trimming cut 6 bases from V and 2 bases from J; bases unmatched to any gene: 9. This CDR3 has 14 amino acids. This CDR3 is CSARTRQGNYGYTF. The CDR3 coding sequence is TGCAGTGCCCGAACTCGACAGGGCAACTATGGCTACACCTTC.

This clonotype was found many times. The genes are TRBV21-1 and TRBJ2-1; the table's D call, TRBD1, was not checked against the DNA. TRBV21-1 is a pseudogene segment. There are 14 residues in the CDR3. CDR3 sequence: CASPFPSSYNEQFF. The CDR3 region has the DNA TGTGCCAGCCCCTTTCCGAGCTCCTACAATGAGCAGTTCTTC.

This clonotype was detected only a few times. Its ends do not fully match the called genes, so a read error is possible. V gene TRBV20-1 combines with J gene TRBJ2-7; 9 nucleotides match TRBD1. The CDR3 is 13 amino acids. Germline CDR1 DFQATT, CDR2 SNEGSKA (reference sequence). CDR3 sequence: CSARASGGTGSDF. CDR3 DNA sequence: TGCAGTGCTAGAGCCAGTGGGGGGACAGGGAGCGACTTC.

This clonotype has at least ten counts. The chain carries TRBV12-3 or TRBV12-4 and TRBJ1-5; 8 bases match TRBD1. J gave up 9 bases and V 2 bases, and 12 bases lay outside the gene matches. The CDR3 extends over 16 amino acids. The CDR3 sequence: CASSLTPGGSRVPQHF. The CDR3 DNA sequence: TGTGCCAGCAGTTTAACTCCAGGGGGCTCCAGGGTGCCCCAGCATTTT.

This clonotype was counted only a few times. The V call is TRBV20-1, the J call TRBJ2-7; 8 nucleotides align to TRBD1. The ends lost 1 base at V and 1 base at J; junction bases unmatched: 3. This CDR3 is 14 amino acids long. Germline V gene lookup returns CDR1 DFQATT and CDR2 SNEGSKA (reference sequence). Here the CDR3 DNA reads TGCAGTGCTAGAGGGGACAGGCTTTCCTACGAGCAGTACTTC. Amino acid sequence: CSARGDRLSYEQYF.

Many counts were recorded for this clonotype. This rearrangement joins TRBV4-1 to TRBJ1-5, with 11 bases that match TRBD1. J gave up 0 bases and V 2 bases, and 9 bases lay outside the gene matches. Germline lookup yields CDR1 MGHRA and CDR2 YSYEKL. The CDR3 length is 19 residues. This CDR3 is CASSQSPWTGGGSNQPQHF. CDR3 DNA: TGCGCCAGCAGCCAATCCCCCTGGACAGGGGGCGGTAGCAATCAGCCCCAGCATTTT.

This clonotype showed up many times. The chain uses TRBV29-1 and TRBJ1-2; 9 bases agree with TRBD1. This CDR3 is built from 15 residues. V shed 7 bases, J shed 1 base, and the junction held 10 bases outside the gene matches. CDR1 and CDR2 from the germline V gene are SQVTM and ANQGSEA. The CDR3 DNA sequence: TGCAGCGCGGCCGGGACAGGGAATGTTAACTATGGCTACACCTTC. It codes for CSAAGTGNVNYGYTF. The complete variable domain, with remaining parts taken from reference TRBV29-1 and TRBJ1-2, reads SAVISQKPSRDICQRGTSLTIQCQVDSQVTMMFWYRQQPGQSLTLIATANQGSEATYESGFVIDKFPISRPNLTFSTLTVSNMSPEDSSIYLCSAAGTGNVNYGYTFGSGTRLTVV.

This clonotype was seen repeatedly, ten times or more. This sequence joins TRBV5-1 and TRBJ2-1, with D uncertain. Germline V gene data show CDR1 as SGHRS and CDR2 as YFSETQ. CDR3 length: 12 amino acids. V was shortened by 4 bases and J by 7 bases, with 9 bases between the two germline ends. This CDR3 reads CASSLTLNEQFF. Here the CDR3 DNA reads TGCGCCAGCAGCCTTACCCTGAATGAGCAGTTCTTC.

The rearrangement links TRBV5-1 to TRBJ2-2, with D uncertain. The germline V gene has CDR1 SGHRS and CDR2 YFSETQ. CDR3 length: 14 amino acids. Trimming stripped 0 bases from V and 2 bases from J, with 5 bases between. The CDR3 loop reads CASSLDLNTGELFF. The CDR3 DNA is TGCGCCAGCAGCTTGGACCTTAACACCGGGGAGCTGTTTTTT.